A single sample is the source of the 24 T cell receptor beta chains below, sequenced in a study of shared clonotypes between healthy human individuals. Sequencing used immunoSEQ multiplex PCR; TCRdb keeps in-frame clones, though not all of them. The table shows under 600,000 clones, with about 96% occurring only once. Sequenced: naive CD4+ T cells sorted from blood. Subset meaning: CD45RA+ positively selected. All receptors derive from a woman aged 30 to 39 in good health.

V gene TRBV28 combines with J gene TRBJ2-1; TRBD2 matches 12 bases. V gave up 3 bases and J gave up 7 bases; unmatched junction bases: 10. Germline values: CDR1 MDHEN, CDR2 SYDVKM. This CDR3 region has 17 residues. CDR3 amino acids: CASSFQTGLAGLNEQFF. As DNA, the CDR3 is TGTGCCAGCAGTTTCCAAACTGGACTAGCGGGACTGAATGAGCAGTTCTTC.

The rearrangement links TRBV5-1 to TRBJ2-1; D is unclear. Germline V gene sequence: CDR1 SGHRS, CDR2 YFSETQ. The CDR3 has 15 amino acids. Trimming removed 0 bases from V and 3 bases from J, with 10 bases in between. The CDR3 sequence: CASSLDSIDYNEQFF. DNA for the CDR3: TGCGCCAGCAGCTTGGACAGTATTGACTACAATGAGCAGTTCTTC.

The CDR3 region is CASSLRVISNQPQHF. The CDR3 coding sequence is TGTGCCAGCAGCTTGCGGGTTATTAGCAATCAGCCCCAGCATTTT. This chain joins TRBV5-8 and TRBJ1-5; no reliable D call. Germline CDR1 reads SGHTS; CDR2 reads YDEGEE. The CDR3 is 15 amino acids. V lost 1 base and J lost 0, with 8 bases in between. Full variable domain (rest looked up from reference TRBV5-8 and TRBJ1-5): EAGVTQSPTHLIKTRGQQATLRCSPISGHTSVYWYQQALGLGLQFLLWYDEGEERNRGNFPPRFSGRQFPNYSSELNVNALELEDSALYLCASSLRVISNQPQHFGDGTRLSIL.

The CDR3 sequence is CASSDQQGAGELFF. For the CDR3, the DNA is TGTGCCAGCAGTGATCAACAGGGGGCCGGGGAGCTGTTTTTT. The J gene is TRBJ2-2, the V gene TRBV6-4, with 8 nucleotides matching TRBD1. The CDR3 is 14 amino acids. The V segment lost 3 bases and the J segment 6 bases; nucleotides outside the gene matches: 3. Germline V gene sequence: CDR1 MRHNA, CDR2 SNTAGT.

The chain couples TRBV10-1 to TRBJ2-2, with 15 bases that match TRBD2. The V and J ends lost 6 bases and 6 bases, in that order; junction bases with no gene match: 8. Germline V gene sequence: CDR1 WNHNN, CDR2 SYGVQD (reference sequence). The CDR3 extends over 17 amino acids. CDR3 DNA: TGCGCCAGCAGCGAGGGACTAGCGGGAGGCCCGCCCGGGGAGCTGTTTTTT. Amino acids: CASSEGLAGGPPGELFF.

The chain employs TRBV7-9 and TRBJ2-7; TRBD1 aligns across 9 bases. The CDR3 is made up of 15 amino acids. Germline V lookup: CDR1 SEHNR, CDR2 FQNEAQ (reference sequence). The trim removed 4 bases at V and 6 bases at J, leaving 10 bases unmatched. CDR3: CASSSPGTGISEQYF. The CDR3, as DNA: TGTGCCAGCAGCTCCCCGGGGACAGGGATAAGCGAGCAGTACTTC.

The chain carries TRBV5-1 and TRBJ2-7; 8 positions agree with TRBD1. With V trimmed by 2 bases and J by 3 bases, 10 bases remained unmatched. CDR1 and CDR2 (germline): SGHRS, YFSETQ. The CDR3 covers 16 residues. DNA of the CDR3: TGCGCCAGCAGCTTATTGAGCGGACAGGGTATCTACGAGCAGTACTTC. Translation gives CASSLLSGQGIYEQYF.

The chain employs TRBV7-2 and TRBJ1-2; unclear D gene. V lost 1 base, J lost 2 bases, and 14 bases lay in between. The CDR3 consists of 16 residues. The germline CDR1 and CDR2 sequences are SGHTA and FQGNSA. CDR3 protein: CASSLGATDANYGYTF. For the CDR3, the DNA is TGTGCCAGCAGCTTAGGGGCCACGGACGCCAACTATGGCTACACCTTC.

The rearrangement links TRBV27 to TRBJ2-5, with TRBD2 matching over 9 bases. The J call is doubtful: the DNA matches TRBJ2-7 better. The CDR3 has 15 amino acids. Germline CDR1 is MNHEY and CDR2 is SMNVEV (reference sequence). The CDR3, as DNA: TGTGCCAGCAGCAGGAGGACTAGCGCAACCTACGAGCAGTACTTC. It is translated as CASSRRTSATYEQYF.

The chain uses TRBV5-1 and TRBJ1-1, with D maybe TRBD1 (6 bases). This CDR3 region has 14 residues. Germline values: CDR1 SGHRS, CDR2 YFSETQ. The ends were cut back, 4 bases at V and 1 base at J, with 11 bases in the middle. CDR3 region: CASSPRTANTEAFF. CDR3 sequence (DNA): TGCGCCAGCAGCCCAAGGACAGCGAACACTGAAGCTTTCTTT.

The J gene is TRBJ2-1, the V gene TRBV15; TRBD2 aligns across 10 bases. There are 17 residues in the CDR3. Germline values: CDR1 LNHNV, CDR2 YYDKDF (reference sequence). Trimming removed 0 bases from V and 3 bases from J; junction bases left unmatched: 5. The CDR3 region has the DNA TGTGCCACCAGCAGAGATAAAGCGGGAGGGTTCTACAATGAGCAGTTCTTC. This translates into CATSRDKAGGFYNEQFF.

With regard to this clone: A read error may account for a junction end that differs from germline. V is TRBV19 and J is TRBJ2-7; 8 bases line up with TRBD2. Germline-derived CDR1 and CDR2 are LNHDA and SQIVND (reference sequence). There are 15 residues in the CDR3. CDR3: CVSSIVSGNTYEQYF. CDR3 sequence (DNA): TGTGTCAGTAGTATTGTTAGCGGGAATACCTACGAGCAGTACTTC.

As concerns this clone: The same CDR3 also results from other DNA sequences found in this sample. The chain is built from TRBV18 and TRBJ2-7, with 7 bases lining up with TRBD2. The length of the CDR3 is 14 residues. Germline V gives CDR1 KGHSH, CDR2 LQKENI. The V and J ends lost 3 bases and 4 bases, in that order; junction bases with no gene match: 6. CDR3 nucleotides: TGTGCCAGCTCACCGGGCGGGAGTAGTTACGAGCAGTACTTC. Its translation is CASSPGGSSYEQYF.

This sequence joins TRBV7-8 and TRBJ2-7; D is ambiguous. There are 14 residues in the CDR3. The germline V gene encodes CDR1 SGHVS and CDR2 FQNEAQ. The V end was cut by 3 bases, the J end by 1 base, with 10 bases between. CDR3 in amino acids: CASSFFDKSYEQYF. As DNA, the CDR3 is TGTGCCAGCAGCTTTTTTGACAAGTCCTACGAGCAGTACTTC.

The chain combines TRBV13 with TRBJ2-3; 8 bases match TRBD2. After removal of 4 bases from V and 0 bases from J, the junction contained 15 bases not matched to a gene. The germline gives CDR1 PRHDT, CDR2 FYEKMQ (reference sequence). This CDR3 is built from 19 residues. CDR3 amino acids: CASSSRGTRLRGSTDTQYF. The CDR3 coding sequence is TGTGCCAGCAGCTCTCGGGGGACTAGATTGCGGGGTAGCACAGATACGCAGTATTTT.

This clone was seen only once. Written as DNA, the CDR3 is TGTGCCAGCAGGCCGGGACTAGTAAGCGGGGAGCTGTTTTTT. Its protein is CASRPGLVSGELFF. V is TRBV27 and J is TRBJ2-2, with 8 bases matching TRBD2. Per germline, CDR1 MNHEY and CDR2 SMNVEV (reference sequence). The CDR3 is 14 amino acids. Losses at the gene ends were 6 bases for V and 7 bases for J; bases not matched to a gene: 7.

This clone was picked up a small number of times. The chain combines TRBV10-2 with TRBJ1-4, with a possible D match to TRBD1 (5 bases). Trimming removed 6 bases at V and 1 base at J, with 9 bases between. Germline V gene lookup returns CDR1 WSHSY and CDR2 SAAADI. The CDR3 consists of 14 residues. CDR3 bases: TGCGCCAGCAGCAAAGGGGTAACTAATGAAAAACTGTTTTTT. This sequence encodes CASSKGVTNEKLFF.

This chain uses TRBV29-1 with TRBJ1-1; D remains unclear. This CDR3 spans 13 amino acids. Germline V gene data show CDR1 as SQVTM and CDR2 as ANQGSEA. Trimming shortened V by 0 bases and J by 9 bases, and 14 bases separated the two germline ends. CDR3 sequence: CSVEEDGSIKAFF. CDR3 bases: TGCAGCGTTGAAGAGGACGGTAGTATTAAAGCTTTCTTT.

V is TRBV28 and J is TRBJ2-7; D ambiguous. Trimming removed 6 bases at V and 2 bases at J, with 8 bases between. Germline assignment: CDR1 MDHEN and CDR2 SYDVKM. This CDR3 spans 12 amino acids. In nucleotides, the CDR3 is TGTGCCAGCAGCCCGTCCGCCTACGAGCAGTACTTC. It yields the protein CASSPSAYEQYF.

The genes are TRBV5-4 and TRBJ1-2, with D hard to call. The CDR3 sequence is 13 residues long. Germline values: CDR1 SGHNT, CDR2 YYREEE (reference sequence). Trimming removed 4 bases from V and 8 bases from J, with 15 bases in between. The CDR3 DNA reads TGTGCCAGCAGCGGGGTCGGGGTACGGGGCTACACCTTC. This sequence encodes CASSGVGVRGYTF.

The CDR3 bases are TGTGCCAGCAGTTTCCGCGACGTAACCTACGAGCAGTACTTC. Amino acids: CASSFRDVTYEQYF. This chain joins TRBV28 and TRBJ2-7; D is unresolved. Trimming removed 3 bases from V and 2 bases from J, with 11 bases in between. There are 14 residues in the CDR3. Germline CDR1 reads MDHEN; CDR2 reads SYDVKM.

This rearrangement joins TRBV15 to TRBJ2-1, with a tentative D call TRBD1 (6 bases). V was pared by 4 bases and J by 4 bases, with 8 bases between. The CDR3 length is 13 residues. Germline V CDR1 and CDR2: LNHNV, YYDKDF (reference sequence). This CDR3 is CATSMDRYNEQFF. In DNA form, the CDR3 reads TGTGCCACCAGCATGGACAGATACAATGAGCAGTTCTTC.

Note on this clone: Compared with germline, one end of the junction differs, possibly owing to a read error. The chain has TRBV7-9 and TRBJ2-7; D might be TRBD2 (5 bases). Germline V CDR1 and CDR2: SEHNR, FQNEAQ (reference sequence). This CDR3 contains 13 residues. CDR3 sequence reads: CASSLALMGEQYF. For the CDR3, the DNA is TGTGCCAGCAGCCTAGCATTAATGGGCGAGCAGTACTTC.

This chain connects TRBV7-8 to TRBJ2-7, with TRBD1 matching 7 bases. Trimming cost V 5 bases and J 6 bases; bases outside gene matches: 10. The CDR3 sequence is 14 residues long. The V gene's germline CDR1 is SGHVS and CDR2 FQNEAQ. The chain's CDR3 is CASSQRTGTGEQYF. The CDR3 coding sequence is TGTGCCAGCAGCCAAAGGACAGGAACAGGCGAGCAGTACTTC.